The 9 T cell receptor beta chains in this list originate from one sample, sequenced in a study of regulatory T cells in long-lasting Graves disease. Time point reported: newly diagnosed GD, antithyroid drugs for less than 3 months. From RNA extracted from PBMCs, the TCR library was made. CDR3-region Arm-PCR and iRepertoire HTBI primers produced the TCR beta libraries. TCRdb passed the multiplex PCR reads through MiXCR, listing each CDR3 protein once. The sample carries approximately 460,000 distinct CDR3 sequences, around 17% recorded once. This sample was shared with a second study, whose subject was T cells in Graves' hyperthyroidism and ophthalmopathy.

The sample was peripheral blood mononuclear cells (PBMCs), taken at new diagnosis, from a patient treated with antithyroid drugs. The origin of the receptors is a woman in her twenties or thirties with Graves disease.

This clonotype was observed many times. This chain connects TRBV7-9 to TRBJ2-2; D unresolved. V was pared by 5 bases and J by 7 bases, with 11 bases between. CDR1 and CDR2 (germline): SEHNR, FQNEAQ (reference sequence). This CDR3 spans 13 amino acids. The CDR3 region is CASSQSLSGELFF. The CDR3 bases are TGTGCCAGCAGCCAGAGCCTTAGCGGGGAGCTGTTTTTT.

This clonotype has at least ten counts. The chain joins TRBV20-1 to TRBJ2-7, with TRBD2 matching over 10 bases. The CDR3 consists of 14 residues. J was trimmed by 0 bases and V by 5 bases; bases with no gene match: 4. Germline lookup yields CDR1 DFQATT and CDR2 SNEGSKA (reference sequence). CDR3 coding DNA: TGCAGTGCTGAAGCGGGAGGGAACTCCTACGAGCAGTACTTC. It translates to CSAEAGGNSYEQYF.

The chain couples TRBV25-1 to TRBJ2-1; TRBD2 aligns across 11 bases. V dropped 4 bases and J dropped 9; count of bases not matched to a gene: 5. The V gene's germline CDR1 is MGHDK and CDR2 SYGVNS. This CDR3 contains 14 residues. CDR3 DNA: TGTGCCAGCAGTGGTAGCGGGAGGGTTCCTGAGCAGTTCTTC. This encodes CASSGSGRVPEQFF.

This clonotype was counted a few times. V and J are TRBV7-6 and TRBJ2-1; 9 bases are shared with TRBD1. The CDR3 spans 17 residues. Germline V gene sequence: CDR1 SGHVS, CDR2 FNYEAQ. Trimming removed 5 bases from V and 8 bases from J; junction bases left unmatched: 16. The CDR3 here is CASSQAVLGQGYHEQFF. The DNA of the CDR3 is TGTGCCAGCAGCCAAGCAGTTCTGGGACAGGGCTATCATGAGCAGTTCTTC.

This clonotype has ten or more counts. The V gene is TRBV28, the J gene TRBJ2-3; 9 positions match TRBD2. Germline lookup yields CDR1 MDHEN and CDR2 SYDVKM. The V segment lost 6 bases and the J segment 2 bases; nucleotides outside the gene matches: 6. This CDR3 comprises 15 residues. In DNA form, the CDR3 reads TGTGCCAGCAGGGAGCGGGGGGCCTTCACAGATACGCAGTATTTT. Encoded protein: CASRERGAFTDTQYF.

In this sample, this clonotype turned up many times. The chain links TRBV2 to TRBJ1-5, with 7 nucleotides matching TRBD1. Per the germline V gene, CDR1 is SNHLY and CDR2 is FYNNEI. V lost 6 bases, J lost 3 bases, and 8 bases stayed unmatched. This CDR3 is 15 amino acids long. The CDR3 DNA sequence: TGTGCCAGCAGGACCGGGACAGCATCCAATCAGCCCCAGCATTTT. This codes for CASRTGTASNQPQHF.

In this sample, this clonotype turned up many times. The CDR3 sequence is CASTGLHLNTGELFF. The CDR3 DNA is TGTGCCAGCACGGGACTACACCTTAACACCGGGGAGCTGTTTTTT. V and J are TRBV28 and TRBJ2-2; 7 bases agree with TRBD2. Germline-derived CDR1 and CDR2 are MDHEN and SYDVKM. This CDR3 spans 15 amino acids. The junction had 7 bases not matched to a gene; V was cut back by 7 bases and J by 2 bases.

The chain joins TRBV11-2 to TRBJ1-2; D is ambiguous. CDR3 size: 16 residues. Germline V gives CDR1 SGHAT, CDR2 FQNNGV. V was cut by 6 bases and J by 4 bases, with 21 bases left in between. The CDR3 protein is CASRINARASGYGYTF. The CDR3 coding sequence is TGTGCCAGCAGGATAAACGCCCGGGCTAGCGGCTATGGCTACACCTTC.

This clonotype came up many times. V and J are TRBV29-1 and TRBJ2-7, with D possibly TRBD1 on 7 matching bases. The length of the CDR3 is 14 residues. Trimming removed 3 bases from V and 4 bases from J, with 16 bases in between. The germline CDR1 and CDR2 sequences are SQVTM and ANQGSEA. CDR3 amino acids: CSVEGGDREYEQYF. Written as DNA, the CDR3 is TGCAGCGTTGAGGGGGGAGACAGGGAGTACGAGCAGTACTTC.